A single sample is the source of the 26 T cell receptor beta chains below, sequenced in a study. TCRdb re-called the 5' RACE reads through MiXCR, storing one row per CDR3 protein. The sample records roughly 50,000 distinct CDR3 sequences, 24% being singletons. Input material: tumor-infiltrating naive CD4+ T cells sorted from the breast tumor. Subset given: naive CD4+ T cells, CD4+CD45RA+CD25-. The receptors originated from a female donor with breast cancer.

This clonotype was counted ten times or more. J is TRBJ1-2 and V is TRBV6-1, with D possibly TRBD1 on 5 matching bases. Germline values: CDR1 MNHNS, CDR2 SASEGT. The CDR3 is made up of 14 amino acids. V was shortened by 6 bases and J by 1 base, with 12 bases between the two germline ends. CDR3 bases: TGTGCCAGCAGCCCTACAGGATATAACTATGGCTACACCTTC. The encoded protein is CASSPTGYNYGYTF.

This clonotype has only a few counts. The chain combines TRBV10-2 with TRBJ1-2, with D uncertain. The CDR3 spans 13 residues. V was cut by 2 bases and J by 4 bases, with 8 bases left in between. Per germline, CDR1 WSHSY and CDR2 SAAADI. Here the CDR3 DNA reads TGCGCCAGCAGTGAGGATGACACCTATGGCTACACCTTC. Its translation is CASSEDDTYGYTF.

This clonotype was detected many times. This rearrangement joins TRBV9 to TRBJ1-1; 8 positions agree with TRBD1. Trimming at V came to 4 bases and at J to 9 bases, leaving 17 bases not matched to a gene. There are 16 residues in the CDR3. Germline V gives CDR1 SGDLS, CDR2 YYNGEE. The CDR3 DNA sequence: TGTGCCAGCAGCCCCTTCAGAACGGACAGGGCACCTAAAGCTTTCTTT. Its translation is CASSPFRTDRAPKAFF.

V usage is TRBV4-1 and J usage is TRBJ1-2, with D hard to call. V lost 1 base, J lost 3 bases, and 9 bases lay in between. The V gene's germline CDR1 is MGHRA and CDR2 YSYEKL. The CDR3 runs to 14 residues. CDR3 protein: CASSQVVGYYGYTF. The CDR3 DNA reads TGCGCCAGCAGCCAAGTAGTCGGCTACTATGGCTACACCTTC.

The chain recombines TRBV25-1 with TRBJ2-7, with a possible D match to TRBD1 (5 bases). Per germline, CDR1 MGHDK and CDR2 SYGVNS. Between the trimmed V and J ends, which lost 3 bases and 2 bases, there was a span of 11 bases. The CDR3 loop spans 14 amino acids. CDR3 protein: CASSDRVSPYEQYF. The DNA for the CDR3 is TGTGCCAGCAGTGACAGGGTATCTCCCTACGAGCAGTACTTC.

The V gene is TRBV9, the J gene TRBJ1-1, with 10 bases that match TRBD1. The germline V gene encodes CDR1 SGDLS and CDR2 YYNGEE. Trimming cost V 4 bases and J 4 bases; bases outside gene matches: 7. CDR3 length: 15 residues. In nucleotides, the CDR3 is TGTGCCAGCAGCCCCAGGACAGGGGGAGGCACTGAAGCTTTCTTT. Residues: CASSPRTGGGTEAFF.

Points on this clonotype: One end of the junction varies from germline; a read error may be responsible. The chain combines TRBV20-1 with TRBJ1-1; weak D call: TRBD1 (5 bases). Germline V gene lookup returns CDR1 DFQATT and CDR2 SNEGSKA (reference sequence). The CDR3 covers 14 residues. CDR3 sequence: CSARVHSLDTGAFF. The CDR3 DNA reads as TGCAGTGCTAGAGTTCACTCCTTGGACACTGGAGCTTTCTTT.

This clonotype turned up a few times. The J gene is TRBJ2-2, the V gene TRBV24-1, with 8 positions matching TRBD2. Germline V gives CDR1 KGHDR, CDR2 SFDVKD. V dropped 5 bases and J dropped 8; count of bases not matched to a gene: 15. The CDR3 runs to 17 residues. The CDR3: CATSAPGTRRGNGELFF. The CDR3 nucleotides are TGTGCCACCAGTGCCCCCGGGACTAGGAGGGGGAATGGGGAGCTGTTTTTT.

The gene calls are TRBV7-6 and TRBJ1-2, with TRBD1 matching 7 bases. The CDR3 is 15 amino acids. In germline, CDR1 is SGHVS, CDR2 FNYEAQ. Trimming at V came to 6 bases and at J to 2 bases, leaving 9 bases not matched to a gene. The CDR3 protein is CASRPRQGRNYGYTF. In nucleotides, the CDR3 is TGTGCCAGCAGACCGAGACAGGGTAGAAACTATGGCTACACCTTC.

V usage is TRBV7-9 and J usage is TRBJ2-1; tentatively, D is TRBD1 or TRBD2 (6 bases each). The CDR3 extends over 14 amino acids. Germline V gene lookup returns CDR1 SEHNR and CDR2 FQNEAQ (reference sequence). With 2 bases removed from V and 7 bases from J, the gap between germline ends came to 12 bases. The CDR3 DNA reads TGTGCCAGCAGCTTACCGGGGGCTGAGAATGAGCAGTTCTTC. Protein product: CASSLPGAENEQFF.

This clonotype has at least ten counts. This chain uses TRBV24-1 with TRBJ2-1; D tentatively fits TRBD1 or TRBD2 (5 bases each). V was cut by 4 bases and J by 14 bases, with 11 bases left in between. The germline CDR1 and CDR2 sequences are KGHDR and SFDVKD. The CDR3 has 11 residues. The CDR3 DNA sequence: TGTGCCACCAGTGACTGGGGACCGAAGTTCTTC. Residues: CATSDWGPKFF.

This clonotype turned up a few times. In DNA, the CDR3 is TGTGCCAGCAGGGGGGACAGGAACAATGAAAAACTGTTTTTT. This sequence encodes CASRGDRNNEKLFF. V gene TRBV7-2 combines with J gene TRBJ1-4; 8 nucleotides line up with TRBD1. In germline, CDR1 is SGHTA, CDR2 FQGNSA. The length of the CDR3 is 14 residues. J was trimmed by 5 bases and V by 6 bases; bases with no gene match: 5.

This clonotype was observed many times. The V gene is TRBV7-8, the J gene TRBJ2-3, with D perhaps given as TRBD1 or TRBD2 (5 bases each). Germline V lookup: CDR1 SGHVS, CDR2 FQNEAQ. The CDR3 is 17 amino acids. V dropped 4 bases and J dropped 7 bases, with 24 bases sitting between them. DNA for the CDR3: TGTGCCAGCAGCTCCCTTTTTGGGAGACAGAACGAACATACGCAGTATTTT. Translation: CASSSLFGRQNEHTQYF.

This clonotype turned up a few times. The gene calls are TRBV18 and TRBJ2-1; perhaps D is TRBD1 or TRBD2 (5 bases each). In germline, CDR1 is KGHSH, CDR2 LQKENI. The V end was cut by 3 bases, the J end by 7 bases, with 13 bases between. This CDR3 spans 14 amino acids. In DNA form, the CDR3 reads TGTGCCAGCTCACCCCAGGGCTGGGGGAATGAGCAGTTCTTC. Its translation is CASSPQGWGNEQFF. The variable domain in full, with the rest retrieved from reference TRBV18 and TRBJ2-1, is NAGVMQNPRHLVRRRGQEARLRCSPMKGHSHVYWYRQLPEEGLKFMVYLQKENIIDESGMPKERFSAEFPKEGPSILRIQQVVRGDSAAYFCASSPQGWGNEQFFGPGTRLTVL.

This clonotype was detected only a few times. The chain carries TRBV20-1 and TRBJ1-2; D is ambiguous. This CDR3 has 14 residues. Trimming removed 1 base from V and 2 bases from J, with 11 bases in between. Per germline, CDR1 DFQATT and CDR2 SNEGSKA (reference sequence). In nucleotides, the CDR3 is TGCAGTGCTAGAGGTGGCAGCCCGAACTATGGCTACACCTTC. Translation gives CSARGGSPNYGYTF.

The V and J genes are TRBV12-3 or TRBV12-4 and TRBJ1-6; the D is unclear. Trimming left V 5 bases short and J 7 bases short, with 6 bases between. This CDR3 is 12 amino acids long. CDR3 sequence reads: CASSLGNSPLHF. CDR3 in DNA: TGTGCCAGCAGTCTAGGCAATTCACCCCTCCACTTT.

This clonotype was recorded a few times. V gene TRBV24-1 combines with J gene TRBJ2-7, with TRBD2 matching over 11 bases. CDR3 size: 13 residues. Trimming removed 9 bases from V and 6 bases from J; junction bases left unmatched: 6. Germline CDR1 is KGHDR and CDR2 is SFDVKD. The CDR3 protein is CATRSGRDTEQYF. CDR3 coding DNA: TGTGCCACCCGTAGCGGGAGGGATACCGAGCAGTACTTC.

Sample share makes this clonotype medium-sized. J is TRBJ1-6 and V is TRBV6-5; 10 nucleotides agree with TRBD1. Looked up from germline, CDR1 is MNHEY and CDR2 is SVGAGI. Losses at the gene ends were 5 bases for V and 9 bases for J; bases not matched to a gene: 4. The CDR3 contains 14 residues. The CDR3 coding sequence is TGTGCCAGCAGTCGGGACAGGGGTGTTTCACCCCTCCACTTT. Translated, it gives CASSRDRGVSPLHF.

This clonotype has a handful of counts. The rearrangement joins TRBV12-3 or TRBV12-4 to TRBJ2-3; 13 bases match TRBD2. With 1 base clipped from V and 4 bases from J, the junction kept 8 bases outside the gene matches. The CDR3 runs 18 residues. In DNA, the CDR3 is TGTGCCAGCAGTTTAGAGCCCTCAGGACTAGCGGGAGCAGATACGCAGTATTTT. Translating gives CASSLEPSGLAGADTQYF.

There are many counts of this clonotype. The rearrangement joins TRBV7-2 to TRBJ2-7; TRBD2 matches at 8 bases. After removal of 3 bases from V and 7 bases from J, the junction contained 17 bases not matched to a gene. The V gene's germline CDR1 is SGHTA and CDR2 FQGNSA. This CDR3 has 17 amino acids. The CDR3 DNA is TGTGCCAGCAGCTTGATTCCCAGCGGGAGAAAGACGGGAGAGCAGTACTTC. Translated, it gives CASSLIPSGRKTGEQYF.

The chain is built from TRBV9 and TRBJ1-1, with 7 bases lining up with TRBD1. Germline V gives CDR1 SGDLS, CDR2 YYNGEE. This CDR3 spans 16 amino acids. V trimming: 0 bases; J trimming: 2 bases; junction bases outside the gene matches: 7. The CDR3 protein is CASSVGTGVGNTEAFF. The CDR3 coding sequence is TGTGCCAGCAGCGTAGGCACAGGGGTCGGAAACACTGAAGCTTTCTTT.

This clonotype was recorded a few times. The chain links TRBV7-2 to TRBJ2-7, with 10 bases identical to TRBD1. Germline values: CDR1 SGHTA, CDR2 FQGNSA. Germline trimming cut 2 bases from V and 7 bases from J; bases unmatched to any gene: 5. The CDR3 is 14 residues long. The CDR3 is CASSLLGQGREQYF. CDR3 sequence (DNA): TGTGCCAGCAGCTTACTGGGACAGGGGCGGGAGCAGTACTTC.

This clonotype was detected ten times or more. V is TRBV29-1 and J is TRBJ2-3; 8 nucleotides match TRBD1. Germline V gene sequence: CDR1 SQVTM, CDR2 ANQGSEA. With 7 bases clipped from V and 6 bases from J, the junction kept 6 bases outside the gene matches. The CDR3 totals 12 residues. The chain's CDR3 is CSARTGRDTQYF. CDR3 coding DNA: TGCAGCGCCCGGACAGGGAGGGATACGCAGTATTTT.

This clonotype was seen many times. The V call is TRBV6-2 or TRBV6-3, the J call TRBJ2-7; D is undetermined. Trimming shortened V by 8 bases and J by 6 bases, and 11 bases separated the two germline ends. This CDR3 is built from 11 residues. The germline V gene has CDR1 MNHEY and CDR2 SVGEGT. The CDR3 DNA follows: TGTGCCAGCGGTGGGATGGTCGAGCAGTACTTC. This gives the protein CASGGMVEQYF.

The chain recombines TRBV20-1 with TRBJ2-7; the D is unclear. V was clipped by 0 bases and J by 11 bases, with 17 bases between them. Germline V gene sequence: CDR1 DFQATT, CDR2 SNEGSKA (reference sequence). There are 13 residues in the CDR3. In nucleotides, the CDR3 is TGCAGTGCTAGAGATGCCGCCGCTGGGTTTGAGTACTTC. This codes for CSARDAAAGFEYF.

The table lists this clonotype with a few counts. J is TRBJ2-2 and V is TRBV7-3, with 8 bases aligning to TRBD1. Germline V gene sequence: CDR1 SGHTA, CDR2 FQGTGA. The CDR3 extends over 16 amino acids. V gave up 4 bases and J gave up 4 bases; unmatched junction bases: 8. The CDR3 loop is CASSSNRGLSTGELFF. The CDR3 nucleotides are TGTGCCAGCAGCTCGAACAGGGGGTTAAGCACCGGGGAGCTGTTTTTT.